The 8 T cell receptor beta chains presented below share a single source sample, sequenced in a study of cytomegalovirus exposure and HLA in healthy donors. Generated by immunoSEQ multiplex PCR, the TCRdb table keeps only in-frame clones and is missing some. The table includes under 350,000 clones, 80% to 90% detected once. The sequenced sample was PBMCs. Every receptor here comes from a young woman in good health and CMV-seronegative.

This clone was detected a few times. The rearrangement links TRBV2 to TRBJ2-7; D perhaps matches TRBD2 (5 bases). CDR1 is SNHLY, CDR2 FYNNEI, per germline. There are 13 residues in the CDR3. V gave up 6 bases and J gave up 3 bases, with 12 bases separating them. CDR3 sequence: CASSLRALYEQYF. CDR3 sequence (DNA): TGTGCCAGCAGCCTGAGGGCACTCTACGAGCAGTACTTC.

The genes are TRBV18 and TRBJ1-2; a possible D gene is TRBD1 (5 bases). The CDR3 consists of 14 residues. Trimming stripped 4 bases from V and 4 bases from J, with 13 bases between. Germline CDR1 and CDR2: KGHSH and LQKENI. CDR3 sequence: CASSRAGRGYGYTF. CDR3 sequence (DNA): TGTGCCAGCTCACGCGCGGGGAGGGGCTATGGCTACACCTTC.

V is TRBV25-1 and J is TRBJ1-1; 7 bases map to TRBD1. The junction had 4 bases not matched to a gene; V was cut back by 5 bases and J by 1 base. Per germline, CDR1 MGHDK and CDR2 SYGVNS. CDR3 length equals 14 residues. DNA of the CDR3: TGTGCCAGCAGTCTAACAGGGGAGAACACTGAAGCTTTCTTT. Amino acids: CASSLTGENTEAFF.

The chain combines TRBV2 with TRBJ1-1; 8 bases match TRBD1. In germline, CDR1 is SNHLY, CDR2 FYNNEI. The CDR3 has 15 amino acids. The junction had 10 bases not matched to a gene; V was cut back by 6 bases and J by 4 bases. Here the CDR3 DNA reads TGTGCCAGCAGATATCGGACAGGGACTTTCACTGAAGCTTTCTTT. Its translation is CASRYRTGTFTEAFF.

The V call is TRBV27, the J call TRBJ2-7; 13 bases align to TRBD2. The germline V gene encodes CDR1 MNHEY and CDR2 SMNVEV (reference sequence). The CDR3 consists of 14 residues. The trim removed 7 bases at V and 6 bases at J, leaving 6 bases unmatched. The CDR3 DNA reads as TGTGCCAGCATTGGACTAGCGGGAGATTCCGAGCAGTACTTC. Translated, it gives CASIGLAGDSEQYF.

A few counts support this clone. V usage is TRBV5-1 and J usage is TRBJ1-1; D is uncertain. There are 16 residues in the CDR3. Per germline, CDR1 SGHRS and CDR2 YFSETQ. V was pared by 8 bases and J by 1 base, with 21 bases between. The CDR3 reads CASSPPRAGANTEAFF. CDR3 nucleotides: TGCGCCAGTTCCCCTCCCCGCGCGGGAGCGAACACTGAAGCTTTCTTT.

The CDR3 protein is CASRLAGGGDTQYF. DNA for the CDR3: TGTGCCAGCAGACTAGCGGGGGGGGGAGATACGCAGTATTTT. The chain couples TRBV27 to TRBJ2-3, with 13 positions matching TRBD2. Losses at the gene ends were 6 bases for V and 5 bases for J; bases not matched to a gene: 2. The CDR3 runs to 14 residues. Germline lookup yields CDR1 MNHEY and CDR2 SMNVEV (reference sequence).

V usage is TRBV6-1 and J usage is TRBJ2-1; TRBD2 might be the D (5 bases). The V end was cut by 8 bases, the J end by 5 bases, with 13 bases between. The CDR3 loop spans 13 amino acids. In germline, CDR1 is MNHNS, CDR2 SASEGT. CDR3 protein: CASLLALDNEQFF. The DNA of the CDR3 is TGTGCCAGCCTGCTAGCCCTAGACAATGAGCAGTTCTTC.